Below, one T cell receptor beta chain is given with its context. These data belong to a study of blood T cell repertoires in COVID-19. The method was immunoSEQ multiplex PCR; TCRdb's version includes in-frame clones alone and lacks a portion of them. Among 350,000 to 400,000 clones listed, around 89% were seen once. Trimming left V 5 bases short and J 0 bases short, with 4 bases between. Germline V gene sequence: CDR1 MNHEY, CDR2 SVGAGI. This CDR3 spans 12 amino acids. Sequencing was done on a sample of PBMCs or T cells enriched from blood (not recorded which). The receptor was isolated from a man younger than 35 who had recovered from COVID-19. The chain combines TRBV6-5 with TRBJ1-2; D call uncertain. The CDR3 DNA sequence: TGTGCCAGCAGTCAGGCTAACTATGGCTACACCTTC. Its protein product is CASSQANYGYTF.